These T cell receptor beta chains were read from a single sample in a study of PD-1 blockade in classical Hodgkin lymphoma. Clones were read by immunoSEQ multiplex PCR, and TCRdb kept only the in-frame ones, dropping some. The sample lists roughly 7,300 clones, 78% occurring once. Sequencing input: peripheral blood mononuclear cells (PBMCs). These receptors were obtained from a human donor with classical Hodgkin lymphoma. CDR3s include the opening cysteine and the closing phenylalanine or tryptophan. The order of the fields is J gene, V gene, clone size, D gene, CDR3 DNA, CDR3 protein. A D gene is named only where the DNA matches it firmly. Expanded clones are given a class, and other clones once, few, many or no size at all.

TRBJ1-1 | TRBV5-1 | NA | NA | TGCGCCAGCAGCCTCGGCTGGGGGACTGAAGCTTTCTTT | CASSLGWGTEAFF
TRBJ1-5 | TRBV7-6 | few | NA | TGTGCCAGCAGCCAGAGGGGGGGTCCGTATAGCAATCAGCCCCAGCATTTT | CASSQRGGPYSNQPQHF
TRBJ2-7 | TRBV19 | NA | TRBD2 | TGTGCCAGTAGGGGAGGGACTTTCTACGAGCAGTACTTC | CASRGGTFYEQYF
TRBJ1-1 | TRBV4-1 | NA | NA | TGCGCCAGCAGCCAAGAGCACACTGAAGCTTTCTTT | CASSQEHTEAFF
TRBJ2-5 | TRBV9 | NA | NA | TGTGCCAGCAGCGCCCTAGGAGGGGGCCTGGAGACCCAGTACTTC | CASSALGGGLETQYF
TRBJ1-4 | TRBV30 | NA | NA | TGTGCCTGGAGTCAGAGGGTCCTTAATGAAAAACTGTTTTTT | CAWSQRVLNEKLFF
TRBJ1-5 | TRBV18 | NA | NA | TGTGCCAGCTCACCAGACAGCGGCAATCAGCCCCAGCATTTT | CASSPDSGNQPQHF
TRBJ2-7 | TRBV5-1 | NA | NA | TGCGCCAGCAGCTTGGTCGCGGGTTCCTACGAGCAGTACTTC | CASSLVAGSYEQYF
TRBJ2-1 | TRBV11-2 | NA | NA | TGTGCCAGCAGCTCCCCGCGGCGAGCCTACAATGAGCAGTTCTTC | CASSSPRRAYNEQFF
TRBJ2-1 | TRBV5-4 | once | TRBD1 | TGTGCCAGCAGCTTCCCCGGGACAGGGGGGTACAATGAGCAGTTCTTC | CASSFPGTGGYNEQFF
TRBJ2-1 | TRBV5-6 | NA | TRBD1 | TGTGCCAGCAGCTTGGTGAGACAGGGGCTGGGTGAGCAGTTCTTC | CASSLVRQGLGEQFF
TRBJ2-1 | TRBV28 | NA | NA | TGTGCCAGCAGTCCCCCTCCCTACAATGAGCAGTTCTTC | CASSPPPYNEQFF
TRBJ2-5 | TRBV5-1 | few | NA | TGCGCCAGCAGCGCCGTGCCAGGGGTGCGGGAGACCCAGTACTTC | CASSAVPGVRETQYF
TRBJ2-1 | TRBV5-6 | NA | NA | TGTGCCAGCAGCTCGGGACTTCACTCCTACAATGAGCAGTTCTTC | CASSSGLHSYNEQFF
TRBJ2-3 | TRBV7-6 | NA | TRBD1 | TGTGCCAGCAGCTTAAAACCGACAGGGTCCCTGGCAGATACGCAGTATTTT | CASSLKPTGSLADTQYF
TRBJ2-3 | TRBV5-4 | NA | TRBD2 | TGTGCCAGCAGCCCCAGGGAGGGCGTCACAGATACGCAGTATTTT | CASSPREGVTDTQYF
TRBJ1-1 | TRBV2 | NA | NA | TGTGCCAGCAGTGTACAGGTCTTGGGCACTGAAGCTTTCTTT | CASSVQVLGTEAFF
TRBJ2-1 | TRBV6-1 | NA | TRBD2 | TGTGCCAGCACCTCCGGGACTAGCCGCTTCAATGAGCAGTTCTTC | CASTSGTSRFNEQFF
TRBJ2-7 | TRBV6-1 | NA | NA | TGTGCCAGCAGTGTGGACAGTTCCTACGAGCAGTACTTC | CASSVDSSYEQYF
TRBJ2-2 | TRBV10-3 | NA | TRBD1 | TGTGCCATCAGTGTGACAGGGGATACCGGGGAGCTGTTTTTT | CAISVTGDTGELFF
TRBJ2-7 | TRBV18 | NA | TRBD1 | TGTGCCAGCTCACCACCGGGGCAGGGGGTTTCCTACGAGCAGTACTTC | CASSPPGQGVSYEQYF
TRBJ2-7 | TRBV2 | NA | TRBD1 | TGTGCCAGCAGTAGGGACAGGTCTTCCTACGAGCAGTACTTC | CASSRDRSSYEQYF
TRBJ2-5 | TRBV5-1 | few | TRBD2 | TGCGCCAGCAGCACGCCCCCCGGGACTAGCGGGAGCTCCCTCGAGGCCCAGTACTTC | CASSTPPGTSGSSLEAQYF
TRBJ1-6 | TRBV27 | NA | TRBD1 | TGTGCCAGCAGTTTAGCAGGGGGCTTTAAAAATTCACCCCTCCACTTT | CASSLAGGFKNSPLHF
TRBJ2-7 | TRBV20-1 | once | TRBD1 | TGCAGTGCCAAGACAGGGGGCGAGCAGTACTTC | CSAKTGGEQYF
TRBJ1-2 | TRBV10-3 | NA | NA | TGTGCCATCACCGAGGGGGGACTCTATGGCTACACCTTC | CAITEGGLYGYTF
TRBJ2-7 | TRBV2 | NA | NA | TGTGCCAGCAGTAAGGACTTCTACGAGCAGTACTTC | CASSKDFYEQYF
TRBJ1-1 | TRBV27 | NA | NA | TGTGCCAGCAGTTTAACAGGACTGAACACTGAAGCTTTCTTT | CASSLTGLNTEAFF
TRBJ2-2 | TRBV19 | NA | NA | TGTGCCAGTAGTATACTCCAGGACACCGGGGAGCTGTTTTTT | CASSILQDTGELFF
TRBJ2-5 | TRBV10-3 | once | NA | TGTGCCATCACGGGGGGCCTCCAAGAGACCCAGTACTTC | CAITGGLQETQYF
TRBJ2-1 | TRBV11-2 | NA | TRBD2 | TGTGCCAGCAGCTTCACACTAGCGGGGGGACCCAATGAGCAGTTCTTC | CASSFTLAGGPNEQFF
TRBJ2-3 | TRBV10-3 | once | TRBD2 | TGTGCCATCAGCGAGACTAGCGGGAGCACAGATACGCAGTATTTT | CAISETSGSTDTQYF
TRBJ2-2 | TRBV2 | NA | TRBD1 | TGTGCCAGCAGTGATAGGGACAGGGGGCCCGGGGAGCTGTTTTTT | CASSDRDRGPGELFF
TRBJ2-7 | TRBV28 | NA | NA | TGTGCCAGCACCTCCGGGGAGGGACAGGCCTACGAGCAGTACTTC | CASTSGEGQAYEQYF
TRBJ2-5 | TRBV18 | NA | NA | TGTGCCAGCTCACGACCAGGGTTTTCAGAGACCCAGTACTTC | CASSRPGFSETQYF
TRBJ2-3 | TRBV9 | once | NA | TGTGCCAGCAGCGTGGATCTAAGCACAGATACGCAGTATTTT | CASSVDLSTDTQYF
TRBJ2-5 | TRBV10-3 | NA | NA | TGTGCCATCAGTGAGAGCTCAGGGACCATAGGGGAGACCCAGTACTTC | CAISESSGTIGETQYF
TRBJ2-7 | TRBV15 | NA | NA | TGTGCCACCAGCAGTGGTCTTACTGGACTCGTCGAGCAGTACTTC | CATSSGLTGLVEQYF
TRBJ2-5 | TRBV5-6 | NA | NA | TGTGCCAGCAGCTTGGGTGGAAGAGAGACCCAGTACTTC | CASSLGGRETQYF
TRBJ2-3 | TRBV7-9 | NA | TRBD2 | TGTGCCAGCAGCTTCTCCGGGGGGGGCACAGATACGCAGTATTTT | CASSFSGGGTDTQYF
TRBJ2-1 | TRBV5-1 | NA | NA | TGCGCCAGCAGCCCTGAAGGAAGTGGGATTCGGGAGCAGTTCTTC | CASSPEGSGIREQFF
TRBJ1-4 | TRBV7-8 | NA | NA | TGTGCCAGCAAAGAGGCCCTAGTTAATGAAAAACTGTTTTTT | CASKEALVNEKLFF
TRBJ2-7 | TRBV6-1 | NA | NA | TGTGCCAGCAGTGAAAGCAGGTTCTACGAGCAGTACTTC | CASSESRFYEQYF
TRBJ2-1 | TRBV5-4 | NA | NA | TGTGCCAGCAGCTCCGGGACGCGCAATGAGCAGTTCTTC | CASSSGTRNEQFF
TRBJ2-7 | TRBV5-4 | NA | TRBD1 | TGTGCCAGCAGCTCCGGACAGGGGGTATCCTACGAGCAGTACTTC | CASSSGQGVSYEQYF
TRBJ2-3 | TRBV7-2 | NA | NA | TGTGCCAGCAGCTTAGTAGGAGGGGGGTTTGCCTTT | CASSLVGGGFAF